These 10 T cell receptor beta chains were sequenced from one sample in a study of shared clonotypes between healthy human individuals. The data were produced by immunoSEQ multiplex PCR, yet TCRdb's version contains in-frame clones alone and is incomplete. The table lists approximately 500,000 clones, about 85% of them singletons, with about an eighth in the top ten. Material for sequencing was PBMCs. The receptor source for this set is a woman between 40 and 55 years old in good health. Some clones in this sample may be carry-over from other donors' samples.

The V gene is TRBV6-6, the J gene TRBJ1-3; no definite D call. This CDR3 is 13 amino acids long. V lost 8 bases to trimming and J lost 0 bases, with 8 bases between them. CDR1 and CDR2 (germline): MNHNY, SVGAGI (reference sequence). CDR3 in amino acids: CASLNPSGNTIYF. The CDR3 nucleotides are TGTGCCAGCCTAAACCCCTCTGGAAACACCATATATTTT.

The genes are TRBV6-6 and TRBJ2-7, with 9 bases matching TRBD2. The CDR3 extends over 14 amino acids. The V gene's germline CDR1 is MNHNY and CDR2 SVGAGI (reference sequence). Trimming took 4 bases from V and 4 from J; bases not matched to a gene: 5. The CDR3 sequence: CASSLGLAGYEQYF. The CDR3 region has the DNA TGTGCCAGCAGTTTGGGACTAGCAGGGTACGAGCAGTACTTC.

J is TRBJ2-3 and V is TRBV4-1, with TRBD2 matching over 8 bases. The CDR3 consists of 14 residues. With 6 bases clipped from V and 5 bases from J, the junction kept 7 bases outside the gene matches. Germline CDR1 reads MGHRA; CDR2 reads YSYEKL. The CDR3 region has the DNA TGCGCCAGCAGGAGAGCGGGAGAGGGAGATACGCAGTATTTT. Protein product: CASRRAGEGDTQYF.

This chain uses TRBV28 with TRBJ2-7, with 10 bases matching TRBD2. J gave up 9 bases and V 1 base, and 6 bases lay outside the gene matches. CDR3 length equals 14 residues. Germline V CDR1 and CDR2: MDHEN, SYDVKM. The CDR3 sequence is CASSLSSGSPRQYF. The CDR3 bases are TGTGCCAGCAGTTTATCTAGCGGGAGCCCTCGGCAGTACTTC.

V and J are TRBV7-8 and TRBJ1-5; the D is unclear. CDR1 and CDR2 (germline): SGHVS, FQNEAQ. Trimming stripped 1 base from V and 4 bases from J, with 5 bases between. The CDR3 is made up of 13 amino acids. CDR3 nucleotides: TGTGCCAGCAGCTTAGGGCAGAATCAGCCCCAGCATTTT. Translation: CASSLGQNQPQHF.

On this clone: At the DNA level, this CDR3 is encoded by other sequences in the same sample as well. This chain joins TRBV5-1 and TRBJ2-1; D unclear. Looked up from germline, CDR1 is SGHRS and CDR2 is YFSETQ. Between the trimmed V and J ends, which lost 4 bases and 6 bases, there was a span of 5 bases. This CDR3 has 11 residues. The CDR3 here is CASSVVNEQFF. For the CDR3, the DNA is TGCGCCAGCAGCGTGGTCAATGAGCAGTTCTTC.

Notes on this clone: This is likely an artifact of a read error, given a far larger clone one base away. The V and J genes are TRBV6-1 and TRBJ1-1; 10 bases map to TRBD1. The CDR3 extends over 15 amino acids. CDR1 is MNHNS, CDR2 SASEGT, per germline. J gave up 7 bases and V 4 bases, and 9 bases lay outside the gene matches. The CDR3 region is CASSVGTGALFEAFF. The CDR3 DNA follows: TGTGCCAGCAGTGTGGGGACAGGGGCCCTGTTTGAAGCTTTCTTT.

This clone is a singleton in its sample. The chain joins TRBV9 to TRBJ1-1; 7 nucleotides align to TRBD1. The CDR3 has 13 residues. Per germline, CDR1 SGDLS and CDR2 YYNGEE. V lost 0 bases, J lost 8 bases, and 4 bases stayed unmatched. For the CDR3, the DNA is TGTGCCAGCAGCGTAGACGGGACAGTAGAAGCTTTCTTT. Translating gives CASSVDGTVEAFF.

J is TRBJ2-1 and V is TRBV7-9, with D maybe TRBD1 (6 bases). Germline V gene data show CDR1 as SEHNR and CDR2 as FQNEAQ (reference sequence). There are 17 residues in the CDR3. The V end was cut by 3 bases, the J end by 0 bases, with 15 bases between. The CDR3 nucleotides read TGTGCCAGCAGCTTCCCCCTCGGACAGAGCTCCTACAATGAGCAGTTCTTC. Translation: CASSFPLGQSSYNEQFF.

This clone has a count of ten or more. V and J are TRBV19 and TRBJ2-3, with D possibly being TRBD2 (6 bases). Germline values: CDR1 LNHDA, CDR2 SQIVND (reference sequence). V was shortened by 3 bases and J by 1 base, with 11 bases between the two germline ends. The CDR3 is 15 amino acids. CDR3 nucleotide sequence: TGTGCCAGTAGTATTAGGAGGGCTGGCACAGATACGCAGTATTTT. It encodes CASSIRRAGTDTQYF.